A single TCR beta chain is shown here with its context. The antigen this receptor binds is unknown. Qualities for individual bases were not recorded, and no much larger clone is one base off. The study reported a robust and sensitive protocol to amplify, sequence and analyze TCRs, based on 3' ligation of a UMI-containing oligonucleotide to TCR cDNA. For whole blood analysis, about 2.5 ml of peripheral blood was collected from healthy adult volunteers into Tempus tubes, and RNA was extracted following the manufacturer's instructions. Total RNA was treated with RQ1 DNase, without cell sorting, prior to reverse transcription, with an input of roughly 1 to 1000 ng being targeted. Libraries were prepared from skin biopsies and whole blood so that pipeline robustness could be tested in samples in which T cells form a minority population. The sample belongs to a study of naive and memory T cell subsets (dated by TCRdb to the late 2010s). For context, the study as a whole: According to the figure summarizing the samples, there were some 10 blood donors, 7 tuberculin skin test biopsies and 3 saline control biopsies. PCR2 was typically a SYBR Green qPCR stopped at a set threshold; low-input samples could instead use end-point PCR (roughly 6 cycles). What the authors observed across the whole study: The RNA-based method was acknowledged as potentially sensitive to TCR transcript changes with T cell activation and differentiation.

The germline V gene gives CDR1 as SNHLY and CDR2 as FYNNEI. V trim: 3 bases; J trim: 12 bases; unmatched bases: 16. The CDR3 runs 15 amino acids, cysteine and phenylalanine included. Just the 45-base CDR3 DNA is kept, in frame starting at base 1. The library was produced with 5' RACE. Four rounds of PCR, run with the SP2 primer together with nested alpha and beta constant region primers, were used to amplify the ligated cDNA. TCR RNA was reverse transcribed with SuperScript IV using alpha and beta constant region primers for the blood and skin samples. Using T4 RNA ligase 1, an oligonucleotide carrying both the Illumina SP2 primer and a UMI was ligated onto the 3' end of the cDNA. The 12-nucleotide UMI was composed of two random hexamers separated by an eight-base spacer, which was included to prevent hairpin formation. From the second PCR onward, TCR alpha and beta chain libraries were processed separately, and dual indexing was applied for multiplexing. After pooling, the indexed libraries were analyzed by capillary electrophoresis and sequenced on either an Illumina MiSeq or NextSeq. PhiX DNA at about 5-7.5% was spiked into libraries to increase base diversity and improve cluster recognition. As for the original processing: UMIs were extracted from read 2 by Demultiplexor and combined with the TCR sequence from read 1, and reads were split according to sample indices. V and J genes and V-J junctions were identified by Decombinator, and each TCR was assigned a five-part identifier that included V and J deletions. Collapsinator used UMIs to correct sequencing errors and PCR amplification heterogeneity, producing a UMI-based abundance for each TCR. CDR3Translator turned identifiers into nucleotide sequence, translated that sequence into amino acids, and pulled out CDR3 regions based on terminal motifs. Error-corrected alpha and beta TCR counts from blood and skin were compared after normalization to input RNA amount. TCRdb's own reprocessing of the public reads used fastp at Q25 and MiXCR and kept productive beta chains. When rows share a CDR3 protein, they turn into one entry using the most common DNA and genes. The V and J calls and clone size are TCRdb's, not the authors'. This sample gives 25,000 to 35,000 distinct CDR3 sequences in total; around 17% of them show up just once. Of the sample, roughly 2.6% falls within the top ten clones.

This TCR came from a female donor in good health. The rearrangement combines TRBV2 with TRBJ2-5, with 7 middle bases fitting TRBD1. The DNA sequence is given as TGTGCCAGCAGTGATGGGGACAGAGCTGTCCGGATAGAGTACTTC. The translation is CASSDGDRAVRIEYF. The full variable domain, with segments outside the CDR3 supplied by the reference TRBV2 and TRBJ2-5 proteins, appears as EPEVTQTPSHQVTQMGQEVILRCVPISNHLYFYWYRQILGQKVEFLVSFYNNEISEKSEIFDDQFSVERPDGSNFTLKIRSTKLEDSAMYFCASSDGDRAVRIEYFGPGTRLLVL.